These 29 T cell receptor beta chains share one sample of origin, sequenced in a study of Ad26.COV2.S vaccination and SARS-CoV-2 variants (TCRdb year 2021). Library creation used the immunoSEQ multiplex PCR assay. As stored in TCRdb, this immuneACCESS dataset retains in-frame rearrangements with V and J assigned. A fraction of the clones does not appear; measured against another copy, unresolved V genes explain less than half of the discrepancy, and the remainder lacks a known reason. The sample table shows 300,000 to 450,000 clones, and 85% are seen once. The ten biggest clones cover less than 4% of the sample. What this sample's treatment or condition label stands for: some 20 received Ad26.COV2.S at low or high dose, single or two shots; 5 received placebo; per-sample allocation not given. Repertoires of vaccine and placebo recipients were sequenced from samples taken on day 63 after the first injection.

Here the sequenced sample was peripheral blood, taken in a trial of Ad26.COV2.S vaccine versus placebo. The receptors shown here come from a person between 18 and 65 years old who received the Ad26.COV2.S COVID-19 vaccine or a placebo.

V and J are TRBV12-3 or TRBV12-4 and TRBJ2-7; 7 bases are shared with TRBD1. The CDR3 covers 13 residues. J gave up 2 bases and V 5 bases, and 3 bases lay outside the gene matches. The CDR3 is CASSRQGAYEQYF. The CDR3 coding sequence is TGTGCCAGCAGTAGACAGGGAGCCTACGAGCAGTACTTC.

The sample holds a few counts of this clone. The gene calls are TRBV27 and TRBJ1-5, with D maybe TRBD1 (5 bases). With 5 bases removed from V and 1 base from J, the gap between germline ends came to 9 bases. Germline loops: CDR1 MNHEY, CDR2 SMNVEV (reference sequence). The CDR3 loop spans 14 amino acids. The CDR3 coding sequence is TGTGCCAGCAGTGCGCAGGGCAGCAATCAGCCCCAGCATTTT. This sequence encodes CASSAQGSNQPQHF.

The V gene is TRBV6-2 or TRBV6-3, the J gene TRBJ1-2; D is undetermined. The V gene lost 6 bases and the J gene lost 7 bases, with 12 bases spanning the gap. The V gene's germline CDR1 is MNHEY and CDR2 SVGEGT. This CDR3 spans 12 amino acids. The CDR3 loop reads CASSSSFGGYTF. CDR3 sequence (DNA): TGTGCCAGCAGCTCCTCCTTTGGTGGCTACACCTTC.

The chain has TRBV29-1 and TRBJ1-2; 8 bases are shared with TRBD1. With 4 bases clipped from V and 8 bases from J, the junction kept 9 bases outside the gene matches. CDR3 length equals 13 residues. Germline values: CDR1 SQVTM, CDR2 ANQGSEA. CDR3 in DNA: TGCAGCGTTGGATTATCGACAGGGGAAGGCTACACCTTC. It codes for CSVGLSTGEGYTF.

Here the CDR3 DNA reads TGTGCCTGGAATCAGGCGGGGGGCACTGAAGCTTTCTTT. Encoded protein: CAWNQAGGTEAFF. The chain has TRBV30 and TRBJ1-1, with D tentatively TRBD1 (5 bases). Germline V lookup: CDR1 GTSNPN, CDR2 SVGIG (reference sequence). V was pared by 4 bases and J by 4 bases, with 13 bases between. The CDR3 sequence is 13 residues long.

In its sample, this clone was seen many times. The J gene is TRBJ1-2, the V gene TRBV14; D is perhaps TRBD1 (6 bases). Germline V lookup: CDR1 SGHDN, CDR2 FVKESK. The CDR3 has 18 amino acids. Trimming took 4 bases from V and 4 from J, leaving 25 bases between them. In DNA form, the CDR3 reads TGTGCCAGCAGCCCCCTCGGGGGCAAACTATCTCTCGGCTATGGCTACACCTTC. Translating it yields CASSPLGGKLSLGYGYTF.

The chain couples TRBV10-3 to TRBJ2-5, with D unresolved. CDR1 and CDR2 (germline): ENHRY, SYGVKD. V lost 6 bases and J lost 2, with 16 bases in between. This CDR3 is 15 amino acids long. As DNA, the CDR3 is TGTGCCATCAGCTTTGAATATGAGGAGCAAGAGACCCAGTACTTC. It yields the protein CAISFEYEEQETQYF.

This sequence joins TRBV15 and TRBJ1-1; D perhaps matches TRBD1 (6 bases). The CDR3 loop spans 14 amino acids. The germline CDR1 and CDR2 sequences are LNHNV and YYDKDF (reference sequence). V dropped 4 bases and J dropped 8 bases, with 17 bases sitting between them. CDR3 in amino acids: CATSKYLQGREAFF. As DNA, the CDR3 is TGTGCCACCAGCAAATACTTACAGGGTCGGGAAGCTTTCTTT. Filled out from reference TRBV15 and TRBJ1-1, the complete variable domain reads DAMVIQNPRYQVTQFGKPVTLSCSQTLNHNVMYWYQQKSSQAPKLLFHYYDKDFNNEADTPDNFQSRRPNTSFCFLDIRSPGLGDTAMYLCATSKYLQGREAFFGQGTRLTVV.

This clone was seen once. The CDR3 sequence is CASSLNGGPVKETQYF. The CDR3 nucleotides read TGCGCCAGCAGCTTGAATGGGGGACCAGTTAAAGAGACCCAGTACTTC. This chain connects TRBV5-1 to TRBJ2-5; D could derive from TRBD1 or TRBD2 (5 bases each). This CDR3 is built from 16 residues. The V gene lost 1 base and the J gene lost 3 bases, with 16 bases spanning the gap. Germline lookup yields CDR1 SGHRS and CDR2 YFSETQ.

The CDR3 sequence: CASRKLRGTGELFF. CDR3 in DNA: TGTGCCAGCAGGAAGCTGCGGGGGACCGGGGAGCTGTTTTTT. This chain uses TRBV11-2 with TRBJ2-2; 7 bases map to TRBD2. Germline loops: CDR1 SGHAT, CDR2 FQNNGV. The CDR3 has 14 residues. J lost 5 bases, V lost 6 bases, and 6 bases had no gene match.

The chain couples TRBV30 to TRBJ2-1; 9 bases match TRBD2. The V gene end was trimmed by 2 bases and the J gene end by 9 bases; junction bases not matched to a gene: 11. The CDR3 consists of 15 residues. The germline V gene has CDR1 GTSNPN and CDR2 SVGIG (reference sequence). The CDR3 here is CAWSNKAGGTGEQFF. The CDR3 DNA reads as TGTGCCTGGAGTAATAAAGCGGGGGGAACTGGTGAGCAGTTCTTC.

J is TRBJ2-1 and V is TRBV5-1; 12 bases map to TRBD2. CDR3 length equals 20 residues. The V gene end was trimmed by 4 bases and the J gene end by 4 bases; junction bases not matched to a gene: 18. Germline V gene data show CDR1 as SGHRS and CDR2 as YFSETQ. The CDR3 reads CASSTRDKFLTSGGYNEQFF. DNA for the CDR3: TGCGCCAGCAGCACCCGGGACAAATTCTTGACTAGCGGGGGTTACAATGAGCAGTTCTTC.

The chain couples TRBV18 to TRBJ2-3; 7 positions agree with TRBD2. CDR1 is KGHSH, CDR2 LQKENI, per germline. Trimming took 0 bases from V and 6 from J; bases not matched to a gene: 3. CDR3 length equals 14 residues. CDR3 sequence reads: CASSPPSGTDTQYF. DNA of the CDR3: TGTGCCAGCTCACCACCCAGCGGGACTGATACGCAGTATTTT.

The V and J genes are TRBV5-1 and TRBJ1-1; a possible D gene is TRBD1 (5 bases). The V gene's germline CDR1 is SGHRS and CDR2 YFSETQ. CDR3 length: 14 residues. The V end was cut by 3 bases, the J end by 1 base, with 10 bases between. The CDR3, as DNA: TGCGCCAGCAGCTGGGGGGGAAAGAACACTGAAGCTTTCTTT. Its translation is CASSWGGKNTEAFF.

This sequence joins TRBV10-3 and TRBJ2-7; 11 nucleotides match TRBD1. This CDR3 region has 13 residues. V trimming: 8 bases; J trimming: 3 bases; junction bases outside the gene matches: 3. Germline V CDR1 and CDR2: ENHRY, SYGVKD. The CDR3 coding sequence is TGTGCCATCGGGACAGGGGGGGGCTACGAGCAGTACTTC. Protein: CAIGTGGGYEQYF.

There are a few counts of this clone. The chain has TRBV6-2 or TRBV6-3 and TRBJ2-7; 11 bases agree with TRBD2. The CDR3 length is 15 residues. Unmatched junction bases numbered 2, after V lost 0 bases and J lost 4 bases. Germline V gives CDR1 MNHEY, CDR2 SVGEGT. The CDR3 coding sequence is TGTGCCAGCAGTTACTCCGGGACTAGCGGTTACGAGCAGTACTTC. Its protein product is CASSYSGTSGYEQYF.

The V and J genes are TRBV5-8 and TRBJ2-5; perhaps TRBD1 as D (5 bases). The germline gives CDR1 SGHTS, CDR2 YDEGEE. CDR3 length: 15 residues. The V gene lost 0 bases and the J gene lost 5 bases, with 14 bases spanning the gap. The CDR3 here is CASSLERRVGETQYF. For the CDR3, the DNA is TGTGCCAGCAGCTTGGAACGCAGGGTTGGTGAGACCCAGTACTTC.

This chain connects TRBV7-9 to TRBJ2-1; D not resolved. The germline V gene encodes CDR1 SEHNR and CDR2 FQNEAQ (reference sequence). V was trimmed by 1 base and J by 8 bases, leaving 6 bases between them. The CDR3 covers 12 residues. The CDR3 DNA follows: TGTGCCAGCAGCTTAGTGCGATATGAGCAGTTCTTC. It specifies CASSLVRYEQFF.

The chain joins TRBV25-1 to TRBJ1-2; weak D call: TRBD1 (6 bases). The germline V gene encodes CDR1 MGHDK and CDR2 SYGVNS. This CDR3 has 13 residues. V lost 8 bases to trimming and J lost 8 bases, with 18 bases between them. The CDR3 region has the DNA TGTGCCAGCGGCTTCTCACAGGGAAGAGGCTACACCTTC. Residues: CASGFSQGRGYTF.

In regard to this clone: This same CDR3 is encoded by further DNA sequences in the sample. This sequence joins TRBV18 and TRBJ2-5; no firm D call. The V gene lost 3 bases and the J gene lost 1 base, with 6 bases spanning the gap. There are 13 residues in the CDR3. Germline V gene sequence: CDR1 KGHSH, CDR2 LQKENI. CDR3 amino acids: CASSPPGQETQYF. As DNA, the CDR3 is TGTGCCAGCTCACCCCCAGGCCAAGAGACCCAGTACTTC.

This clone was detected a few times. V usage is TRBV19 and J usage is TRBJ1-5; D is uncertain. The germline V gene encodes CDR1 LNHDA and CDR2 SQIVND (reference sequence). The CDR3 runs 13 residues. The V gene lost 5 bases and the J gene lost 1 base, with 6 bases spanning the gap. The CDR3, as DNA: TGTGCCAGTAGTTTTTCAAGCAATCAGCCCCAGCATTTT. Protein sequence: CASSFSSNQPQHF.

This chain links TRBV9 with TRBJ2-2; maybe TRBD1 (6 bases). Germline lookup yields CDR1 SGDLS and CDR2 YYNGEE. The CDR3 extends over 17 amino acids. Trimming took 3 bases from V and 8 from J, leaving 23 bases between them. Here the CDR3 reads CASSAQPLQGTTGELFF. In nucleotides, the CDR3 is TGTGCCAGCAGCGCCCAGCCCCTACAGGGTACCACTGGGGAGCTGTTTTTT. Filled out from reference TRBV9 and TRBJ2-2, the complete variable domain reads DSGVTQTPKHLITATGQRVTLRCSPRSGDLSVYWYQQSLDQGLQFLIQYYNGEERAKGNILERFSAQQFPDLHSELNLSSLELGDSALYFCASSAQPLQGTTGELFFGEGSRLTVL.

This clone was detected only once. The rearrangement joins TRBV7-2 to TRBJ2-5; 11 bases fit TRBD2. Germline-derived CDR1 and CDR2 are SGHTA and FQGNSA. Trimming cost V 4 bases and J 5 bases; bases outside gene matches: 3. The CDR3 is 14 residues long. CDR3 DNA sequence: TGTGCCAGCAGCTCTAGCGGGAGGCGGGAGACCCAGTACTTC. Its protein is CASSSSGRRETQYF.

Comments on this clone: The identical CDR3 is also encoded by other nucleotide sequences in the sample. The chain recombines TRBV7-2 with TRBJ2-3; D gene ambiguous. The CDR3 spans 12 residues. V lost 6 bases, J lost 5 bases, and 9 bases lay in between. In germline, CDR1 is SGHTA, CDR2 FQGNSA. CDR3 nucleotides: TGTGCCAGCAGTCCATTCGGAGATACGCAGTATTTT. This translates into CASSPFGDTQYF.

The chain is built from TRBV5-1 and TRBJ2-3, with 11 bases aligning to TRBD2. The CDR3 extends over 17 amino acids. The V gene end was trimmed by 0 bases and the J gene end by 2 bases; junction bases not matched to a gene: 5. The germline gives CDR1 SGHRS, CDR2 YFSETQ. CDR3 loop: CASSLALAGGSTDTQYF. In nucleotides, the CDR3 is TGCGCCAGCAGCTTGGCCCTAGCGGGAGGTTCCACAGATACGCAGTATTTT.

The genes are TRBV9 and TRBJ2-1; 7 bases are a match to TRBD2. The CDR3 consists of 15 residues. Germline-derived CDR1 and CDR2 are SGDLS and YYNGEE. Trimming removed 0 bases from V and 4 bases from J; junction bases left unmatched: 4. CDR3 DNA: TGTGCCAGCAGCGTAGCGGGAGGCTTTTACAATGAGCAGTTCTTC. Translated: CASSVAGGFYNEQFF.

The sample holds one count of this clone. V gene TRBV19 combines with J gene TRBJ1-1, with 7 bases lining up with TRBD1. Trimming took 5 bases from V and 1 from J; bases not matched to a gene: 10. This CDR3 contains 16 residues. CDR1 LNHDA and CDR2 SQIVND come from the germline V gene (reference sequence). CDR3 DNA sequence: TGTGCCAGTAGTGTAACCGAAGGGACAGCGAACACTGAAGCTTTCTTT. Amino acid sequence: CASSVTEGTANTEAFF.

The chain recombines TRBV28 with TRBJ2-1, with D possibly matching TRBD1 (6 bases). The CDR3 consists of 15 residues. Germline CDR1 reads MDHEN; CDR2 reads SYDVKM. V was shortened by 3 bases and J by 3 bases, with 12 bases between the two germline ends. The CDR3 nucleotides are TGTGCCAGCAGTTTGACAGGTCAGGACTACAATGAGCAGTTCTTC. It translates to CASSLTGQDYNEQFF. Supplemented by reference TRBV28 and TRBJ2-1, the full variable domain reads DVKVTQSSRYLVKRTGEKVFLECVQDMDHENMFWYRQDPGLGLRLIYFSYDVKMKEKGDIPEGYSVSREKKERFSLILESASTNQTSMYLCASSLTGQDYNEQFFGPGTRLTVL.

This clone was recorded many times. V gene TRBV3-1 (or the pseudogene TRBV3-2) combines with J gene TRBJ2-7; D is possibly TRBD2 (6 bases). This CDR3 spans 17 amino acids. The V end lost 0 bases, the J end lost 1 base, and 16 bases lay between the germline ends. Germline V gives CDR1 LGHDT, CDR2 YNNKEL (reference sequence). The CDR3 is CASSQEVWGDSSYEQYF. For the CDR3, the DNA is TGTGCCAGCAGCCAAGAGGTTTGGGGGGACTCGTCCTACGAGCAGTACTTC.